The next 4 T cell receptor beta chains were all read from a single sample in a study of control samples from healthy donors and cancer patients. Produced via immunoSEQ multiplex PCR; TCRdb's table is partial and in-frame only. The repertoire holds 100,000 to 150,000 clones, around nine tenths seen once, with 2% to 3% in the top ten. Specimen: blood. The receptors derive from a young man in good health.

The chain has TRBV9 and TRBJ2-2, with unresolved D. The length of the CDR3 is 17 residues. V was trimmed by 5 bases and J by 0 bases, leaving 17 bases between them. Germline values: CDR1 SGDLS, CDR2 YYNGEE. CDR3 sequence (DNA): TGTGCCAGCAGTGATCCCGCTTCGGCTCCGAACACCGGGGAGCTGTTTTTT. Translated: CASSDPASAPNTGELFF.

The genes are TRBV7-2 and TRBJ2-1; no firm D call. The V end lost 1 base, the J end lost 6 bases, and 10 bases lay between the germline ends. The germline V gene encodes CDR1 SGHTA and CDR2 FQGNSA. The CDR3 sequence is 14 residues long. This CDR3 reads CASSLVGSLNEQFF. The CDR3 DNA reads TGTGCCAGCAGCTTAGTCGGCAGCCTCAATGAGCAGTTCTTC.

The genes are TRBV4-1 and TRBJ2-7; D uncertain. The CDR3 is made up of 14 amino acids. The germline gives CDR1 MGHRA, CDR2 YSYEKL. Trimming shortened V by 2 bases and J by 2 bases, and 10 bases separated the two germline ends. The CDR3 reads CASSQPGRTYEQYF. The CDR3 DNA is TGCGCCAGCAGCCAACCCGGACGGACCTACGAGCAGTACTTC.

This clone has a single count. J is TRBJ2-3 and V is TRBV11-3; 8 nucleotides line up with TRBD2. There are 16 residues in the CDR3. The trim removed 4 bases at V and 2 bases at J, leaving 8 bases unmatched. Germline lookup yields CDR1 SGHNT and CDR2 YENEEA. CDR3 sequence: CASSWGASGSTDTQYF. CDR3 bases: TGTGCCAGCAGCTGGGGGGCTAGCGGGTCCACAGATACGCAGTATTTT. The full variable domain, with the rest looked up from reference TRBV11-3 and TRBJ2-3, is EAGVVQSPRYKIIEKKQPVAFWCNPISGHNTLYWYLQNLGQGPELLIRYENEEAVDDSQLPKDRFSAERLKGVDSTLKIQPAELGDSAVYLCASSWGASGSTDTQYFGPGTRLTVL.